This passage covers 21 T cell receptor beta chains from one sample sequenced in a study of T cell repertoires in cytomegalovirus infection. TCRdb reprocessed the reads via MiXCR and lists one record per CDR3 protein. Here the sample spans roughly 230,000 distinct CDR3 sequences, about 7% being singletons. The sample consisted of PBMCs. These receptor sequences come from a human donor in good health (CMV status not recorded). Some clones in this sample may be carry-over from other donors' samples.

This clonotype was counted many times. The V call is TRBV19, the J call TRBJ2-7; TRBD1 aligns across 7 bases. The germline V gene has CDR1 LNHDA and CDR2 SQIVND (reference sequence). The CDR3 consists of 16 residues. J was trimmed by 5 bases and V by 5 bases; bases with no gene match: 15. DNA for the CDR3: TGTGCCAGTAGTGATCCTTACAGGGGAGAAGCAAACGAGCAGTACTTC. Translation: CASSDPYRGEANEQYF.

This clonotype was counted at least ten times. J is TRBJ1-5 and V is TRBV7-2; D call uncertain. V lost 2 bases and J lost 4, with 6 bases in between. CDR3 size: 13 residues. Germline V gives CDR1 SGHTA, CDR2 FQGNSA. CDR3 nucleotides: TGTGCCAGCAGCTTATATTATAATCAGCCCCAGCATTTT. This translates into CASSLYYNQPQHF.

This clonotype has a count of ten or more. The CDR3: CASSWGLVGGKDTQYF. CDR3 nucleotides: TGTGCCAGCAGTTGGGGACTCGTGGGGGGAAAAGATACGCAGTATTTT. V and J are TRBV6-2 or TRBV6-3 and TRBJ2-3; a possible D gene is TRBD2 (6 bases). The CDR3 runs 16 residues. CDR1 and CDR2 from the germline V gene are MNHEY and SVGEGT. Deletions cut 4 bases from V and 5 bases from J, with 19 bases between.

This clonotype was seen repeatedly, ten times or more. The rearrangement links TRBV7-2 to TRBJ2-1, with a possible D match to TRBD2 (6 bases). The CDR3 runs to 15 residues. In germline, CDR1 is SGHTA, CDR2 FQGNSA. The V and J ends lost 7 bases and 9 bases respectively, with 22 bases between them. CDR3 nucleotides: TGTGCCAGCACCTATGGGGGGTCCTGGAATGGTGAGCAGTTCTTC. Amino acid sequence: CASTYGGSWNGEQFF.

This clonotype was counted many times. This rearrangement joins TRBV5-1 to TRBJ2-2; tentatively, D is TRBD1 (5 bases). CDR3 length: 16 residues. Germline V gene sequence: CDR1 SGHRS, CDR2 YFSETQ. The V gene lost 1 base and the J gene lost 5 bases, with 15 bases spanning the gap. The CDR3 reads CASSLTGKFETGELFF. For the CDR3, the DNA is TGCGCCAGCAGCTTGACAGGCAAGTTTGAGACCGGGGAGCTGTTTTTT.

With respect to this clonotype: A much larger clonotype is one base distant, so this may be a read error. The chain carries TRBV6-6 and TRBJ1-2; no clear D. From germline, CDR1 is MNHNY and CDR2 SVGAGI (reference sequence). There are 14 residues in the CDR3. V dropped 6 bases and J dropped 7 bases, with 18 bases sitting between them. In DNA, the CDR3 is TGTGCCAGCAGGAGCGGGCGGGCTCACTGTGGCTACACCTTC. It specifies CASRSGRAHCGYTF.

This clonotype was detected many times. V and J are TRBV11-2 and TRBJ2-5; 10 nucleotides match TRBD1. In germline, CDR1 is SGHAT, CDR2 FQNNGV. Trimming cost V 5 bases and J 5 bases; bases outside gene matches: 17. The CDR3 spans 18 residues. The CDR3: CASSPYSQDRGVYETQYF. The DNA of the CDR3 is TGTGCCAGCAGCCCGTACTCCCAGGACAGGGGGGTTTATGAGACCCAGTACTTC. The whole variable domain, filled in from reference TRBV11-2 and TRBJ2-5, reads EAGVAQSPRYKIIEKRQSVAFWCNPISGHATLYWYQQILGQGPKLLIQFQNNGVVDDSQLPKDRFSAERLKGVDSTLKIQPAKLEDSAVYLCASSPYSQDRGVYETQYFGPGTRLLVL.

In this sample, this clonotype turned up many times. The rearrangement joins TRBV4-3 to TRBJ2-3, with 10 bases fitting TRBD2. The CDR3 has 15 residues. The germline V gene encodes CDR1 LGHNA and CDR2 YSLEER. V shed 2 bases and J 5 bases; nucleotides not matched to a gene: 4. The CDR3 here is CASSQRAGGEDTQYF. The DNA of the CDR3 is TGCGCCAGCAGCCAAAGAGCGGGGGGGGAAGATACGCAGTATTTT.

This clonotype was recorded many times. The chain recombines TRBV7-2 with TRBJ2-3; 7 bases align to TRBD1. This CDR3 contains 15 residues. Germline V gene data show CDR1 as SGHTA and CDR2 as FQGNSA. Trimming cost V 2 bases and J 4 bases; bases outside gene matches: 6. The DNA of the CDR3 is TGTGCCAGCAGCTTACGGAACGACAGGGCAGATACGCAGTATTTT. Protein: CASSLRNDRADTQYF. Combining the CDR3 with reference TRBV7-2 and TRBJ2-3 gives the whole variable domain GAGVSQSPSNKVTEKGKDVELRCDPISGHTALYWYRQSLGQGLEFLIYFQGNSAPDKSGLPSDRFSAERTGGSVSTLTIQRTQQEDSAVYLCASSLRNDRADTQYFGPGTRLTVL.

Points on this clonotype: The CDR3 end shows no conserved phenylalanine or tryptophan, and so a read error is likely. The DNA of the CDR3 is TGCAGCGTGGTGGCTACTCTCAACATTCAAGAGACCCAGTACTCC. Translated: CSVVATLNIQETQYS. The chain recombines TRBV29-1 with TRBJ2-5; D remains unclear. V lost 6 bases to trimming and J lost 2 bases, with 19 bases between them. The CDR3 is 15 residues long. Germline V gives CDR1 SQVTM, CDR2 ANQGSEA.

V is TRBV19 and J is TRBJ1-5; D not certain. Deletions cut 4 bases from V and 6 bases from J, with 13 bases between. The CDR3 consists of 14 residues. Per the germline V gene, CDR1 is LNHDA and CDR2 is SQIVND (reference sequence). The CDR3 region has the DNA TGTGCCAGTAGTAAGTGGGAGCTAAGTCAGCCCCAGCATTTT. Amino acids: CASSKWELSQPQHF.

This clonotype was observed many times. V is TRBV11-2 and J is TRBJ1-1; a possible D gene is TRBD1 (5 bases). This CDR3 comprises 14 residues. Germline CDR1 reads SGHAT; CDR2 reads FQNNGV. Trimming stripped 2 bases from V and 1 base from J, with 8 bases between. The CDR3 coding sequence is TGTGCCAGCAGCTTATCGGGGGGGAACACTGAAGCTTTCTTT. It codes for CASSLSGGNTEAFF.

This clonotype was counted many times. The chain has TRBV7-8 and TRBJ2-5; weak D call: TRBD1 (5 bases). The germline V gene encodes CDR1 SGHVS and CDR2 FQNEAQ. Trimming cost V 2 bases and J 1 base, with 8 bases left between them. The CDR3 is 14 amino acids. The DNA of the CDR3 is TGTGCCAGCAGCTTACGACAGATCCAAGAGACCCAGTACTTC. It codes for CASSLRQIQETQYF.

This clonotype has ten or more counts. V is TRBV20-1 and J is TRBJ1-3; D uncertain. The CDR3 covers 15 residues. V dropped 6 bases and J dropped 4 bases, with 19 bases sitting between them. Germline V gives CDR1 DFQATT, CDR2 SNEGSKA (reference sequence). CDR3: CSASLSASAGNTIYF. The CDR3 bases are TGCAGTGCATCCCTTTCGGCCAGCGCAGGAAACACCATATATTTT.

This clonotype came up many times. The CDR3 loop is CAGGSGYNEQFF. The DNA for the CDR3 is TGTGCCGGGGGCTCCGGGTACAATGAGCAGTTCTTC. This rearrangement joins TRBV7-9 to TRBJ2-1; a possible D gene is TRBD1 (6 bases). Trimming removed 11 bases from V and 4 bases from J, with 12 bases in between. Germline-derived CDR1 and CDR2 are SEHNR and FQNEAQ (reference sequence). There are 12 residues in the CDR3. The entire variable domain, with the rest obtained from reference TRBV7-9 and TRBJ2-1, is as follows: DTGVSQNPRHKITKRGQNVTFRCDPISEHNRLYWYRQTLGQGPEFLTYFQNEAQLEKSRLLSDRFSAERPKGSFSTLEIQRTEQGDSAMYLCAGGSGYNEQFFGPGTRLTVL.

This clonotype was recorded many times. V and J are TRBV7-9 and TRBJ1-2; tentatively, D is TRBD1 (5 bases). This CDR3 region has 15 residues. V lost 5 bases and J lost 4, with 17 bases in between. Per the germline V gene, CDR1 is SEHNR and CDR2 is FQNEAQ (reference sequence). The chain's CDR3 is CASSLGTAGPYGYTF. The CDR3 nucleotides read TGTGCCAGCAGCCTAGGGACCGCCGGGCCCTATGGCTACACCTTC.

This clonotype has ten or more counts. This sequence joins TRBV7-2 and TRBJ2-2, with D possibly matching TRBD1 (6 bases). Trimming removed 5 bases at V and 4 bases at J, with 14 bases between. CDR1 and CDR2 from the germline V gene are SGHTA and FQGNSA. CDR3 length: 15 amino acids. The CDR3 is CASSTRQAGTGELFF. CDR3 DNA: TGTGCCAGCAGCACTAGACAGGCGGGCACCGGGGAGCTGTTTTTT.

This clonotype came up many times. This sequence joins TRBV6-2 or TRBV6-3 and TRBJ2-5; D is unresolved. CDR1 is MNHEY, CDR2 SVGEGT, per germline. Trimming cost V 0 bases and J 0 bases, with 8 bases left between them. The CDR3 sequence is 15 residues long. Here the CDR3 reads CASSYSRDNQETQYF. The DNA of the CDR3 is TGTGCCAGCAGTTACTCGAGAGACAACCAAGAGACCCAGTACTTC.

In its sample, this clonotype was seen many times. The chain carries TRBV4-3 and TRBJ2-1, with 12 positions matching TRBD2. Germline loops: CDR1 LGHNA, CDR2 YSLEER. The junction had 5 bases not matched to a gene; V was cut back by 0 bases and J by 8 bases. This CDR3 contains 16 residues. CDR3 residues: CASSQELAGGRDEQFF. The CDR3 DNA reads as TGCGCCAGCAGCCAAGAACTAGCGGGGGGCCGGGATGAGCAGTTCTTC.

At least ten counts were recorded for this clonotype. CDR3 sequence reads: CASSFRQDNEQFF. For the CDR3, the DNA is TGTGCCAGCAGCTTTCGACAGGACAATGAGCAGTTCTTC. The rearrangement links TRBV7-8 to TRBJ2-1, with D perhaps matching TRBD1 (6 bases). Deletions cut 3 bases from V and 5 bases from J, with 8 bases between. Germline CDR1 SGHVS, CDR2 FQNEAQ. This CDR3 is 13 amino acids long.

The sample holds many counts of this clonotype. This rearrangement joins TRBV14 to TRBJ2-1; no reliable D call. V was cut by 3 bases and J by 1 base, with 4 bases left in between. The CDR3 is 13 amino acids. Germline CDR1 SGHDN, CDR2 FVKESK. CDR3 in amino acids: CASSQLSYNEQFF. CDR3 coding DNA: TGTGCCAGCAGCCAGCTTTCCTACAATGAGCAGTTCTTC.